This T cell receptor beta chain was sequenced for a study of cytomegalovirus exposure and HLA in healthy donors. With regard to this clone: Its target is not known.

Trimming shortened V by 3 bases and J by 4 bases, and 21 bases separated the two germline ends. The CDR3 is 17 amino acids. Germline V gene data show CDR1 as MNHNS and CDR2 as SASEGT. Study conclusions and caveats: Later analysis showed most CMV-associated TCR beta chains appearing HLA-restricted. The study labeled 180 or so TCR beta chains cytomegalovirus-associated.

It was healthy bone marrow donors who served as donors. The PCR used 60 Vbeta and 13 Jbeta primers. Clones were sequenced by immunoSEQ multiplex PCR, and TCRdb holds only the in-frame ones, with some missing. This sample has 50,000 or so clones, with around 81% found just once. The chain joins TRBV6-1 to TRBJ1-2; perhaps TRBD1 as D (6 bases). The source material was PBMCs. This clonotype was obtained from a boy aged 5-17 years in good health and CMV-seropositive. The CDR3 coding sequence is TGTGCCAGCAGTGATTCACTCCTGGACAGCTACTTCTATGGCTACACCTTC. Protein product: CASSDSLLDSYFYGYTF.